These 18 T cell receptor beta chains came from one sample sequenced in a study of blood T cells in healthy people across ages. A J-beta primer mix and a sample-barcoded 5' primer were used in a second PCR of roughly 6 to 11 cycles. One entry per CDR3 protein results from TCRdb running MiXCR on the 5' RACE reads. Here the sample spans 850,000 to 950,000 distinct CDR3 sequences, less than 35% being singletons. Sequenced: blood. Every receptor here comes from a woman of 80 years or more in good health.

This clonotype was counted a single time. The chain has TRBV3-1 and TRBJ1-3, with D uncertain. V shed 4 bases and J shed 0 bases, with 16 bases lying between them. Germline V gene lookup returns CDR1 LGHDT and CDR2 YNNKEL (reference sequence). The CDR3 sequence is 17 residues long. Written as DNA, the CDR3 is TGTGCCAGCAGCCCGCGGACTGTGACTTACTCTGGAAACACCATATATTTT. Its translation is CASSPRTVTYSGNTIYF.

This clonotype showed up many times. This sequence joins TRBV10-3 and TRBJ2-7; D may be TRBD1 or TRBD2 (6 bases each). This CDR3 has 12 residues. Trimming left V 3 bases short and J 5 bases short, with 8 bases between. Germline CDR1 reads ENHRY; CDR2 reads SYGVKD. The CDR3, as DNA: TGTGCCATCAGTGACGGGGGCGACGAGCAGTACTTC. Its protein product is CAISDGGDEQYF.

In its sample, this clonotype was seen a few times. The rearrangement links TRBV14 to TRBJ2-3; 8 bases match TRBD2. J gave up 7 bases and V 8 bases, and 14 bases lay outside the gene matches. Germline V gene data show CDR1 as SGHDN and CDR2 as FVKESK. CDR3 length: 15 residues. The DNA for the CDR3 is TGTGCCAGCCAGGAAAGAGCGGGGGCAGGTCATACGCAGTATTTT. It encodes CASQERAGAGHTQYF.

This clonotype has a count of ten or more. The chain recombines TRBV6-1 with TRBJ2-3; 11 nucleotides line up with TRBD2. The germline CDR1 and CDR2 sequences are MNHNS and SASEGT. The J segment lost 3 bases and the V segment lost 4 bases, leaving 15 bases of the junction unmatched. The CDR3 is 19 residues long. CDR3 sequence (DNA): TGTGCCAGCAGTGGTCCCTCCTTTTCACTAGCGGGGGCAACAGATACGCAGTATTTT. Translation: CASSGPSFSLAGATDTQYF.

The gene calls are TRBV12-3 or TRBV12-4 and TRBJ2-7; D remains unclear. The V gene lost 8 bases and the J gene lost 2 bases, with 10 bases spanning the gap. The CDR3 totals 12 residues. The CDR3 bases are TGTGCCAGCGGCTACCGAACCTACGAGCAGTACTTC. It yields the protein CASGYRTYEQYF.

The rearrangement uses TRBV15 and TRBJ2-4, with D perhaps matching TRBD2 (5 bases). The CDR3 is 14 residues long. The germline V and J ends were trimmed by 5 bases and 5 bases, with 13 bases remaining between them. CDR1 is LNHNV, CDR2 YYDKDF, per germline (reference sequence). CDR3 protein: CATSQTRRENIQYF. Written as DNA, the CDR3 is TGTGCCACCAGCCAAACCAGGCGGGAAAACATTCAGTACTTC.

This clonotype has a count of ten or more. This chain links TRBV10-3 with TRBJ2-3; 7 bases are a match to TRBD1. The CDR3 has 13 amino acids. Germline V gives CDR1 ENHRY, CDR2 SYGVKD. Germline trimming cut 6 bases from V and 4 bases from J; bases unmatched to any gene: 4. CDR3 DNA: TGTGCCATCAGGGGACAGCCCCCAGATACGCAGTATTTT. This translates into CAIRGQPPDTQYF.

This clonotype was picked up many times. The CDR3, as DNA: TGTGCCAGCAGCGTAGACAGGGTGTCCTACAATGAGCAGTTCTTC. Protein sequence: CASSVDRVSYNEQFF. The chain is built from TRBV9 and TRBJ2-1; possible D gene TRBD1, 6 bases. This CDR3 is 15 amino acids long. V lost 0 bases and J lost 1, with 8 bases in between. Germline loops: CDR1 SGDLS, CDR2 YYNGEE.

This clonotype was counted ten times or more. The chain employs TRBV20-1 and TRBJ2-7; D uncertain. CDR1 is DFQATT and CDR2 is SNEGSKA in the germline V gene (reference sequence). Between the trimmed V and J ends, which lost 0 bases and 3 bases, there was a span of 12 bases. The CDR3 has 14 residues. Here the CDR3 DNA reads TGCAGTGCTAGAGATCTTCTTAGCAGCTACGAGCAGTACTTC. The encoded protein is CSARDLLSSYEQYF.

The sample holds one count of this clonotype. This could be a read error, since a much larger clone is one nucleotide away. The chain carries TRBV7-9 and TRBJ2-1, with a possible D match to TRBD1 (6 bases). Germline V gene sequence: CDR1 SEHNR, CDR2 FQNEAQ (reference sequence). CDR3 size: 16 residues. CDR3: CAGSLGVQGRYNEQFF. The CDR3 DNA reads as TGTGCCGGCAGCTTAGGGGTACAGGGTAGATACAATGAGCAGTTCTTC.

This clonotype showed up just a few times. The chain's CDR3 is CASSLWGTGKLNEQFF. CDR3 in DNA: TGTGCCAGCAGTTTATGGGGGACAGGGAAGTTGAATGAGCAGTTCTTC. The genes are TRBV28 and TRBJ2-1; the match to TRBD1 covers 9 bases. This CDR3 has 16 amino acids. The V gene end was trimmed by 0 bases and the J gene end by 7 bases; junction bases not matched to a gene: 7. Germline CDR1 MDHEN, CDR2 SYDVKM.

The sample holds one count of this clonotype. The junction and the germline gene differ at one end; a read error may be behind it. This chain links TRBV9 with TRBJ2-2; the D gene could be TRBD1 or TRBD2 (6 bases each). Germline CDR1 SGDLS, CDR2 YYNGEE. The CDR3 consists of 15 residues. The CDR3 region is CASSGVGGWTGERFF. The CDR3 nucleotides read TGCGCCAGCAGCGGAGTGGGGGGCTGGACCGGGGAGCGGTTTTTT.

This clonotype has ten or more counts. The J gene is TRBJ2-3, the V gene TRBV7-2; TRBD2 agrees at 9 bases. The junction had 9 bases not matched to a gene; V was cut back by 5 bases and J by 3 bases. Germline-derived CDR1 and CDR2 are SGHTA and FQGNSA. CDR3 length: 16 amino acids. CDR3 in amino acids: CASSPKRGVLTDTQYF. CDR3 coding DNA: TGTGCCAGCAGCCCAAAGCGGGGGGTCCTAACAGATACGCAGTATTTT.

The gene calls are TRBV7-2 and TRBJ2-3; TRBD1 matches at 7 bases. The ends lost 5 bases at V and 2 bases at J; junction bases unmatched: 13. Per germline, CDR1 SGHTA and CDR2 FQGNSA. This CDR3 spans 17 amino acids. The CDR3 loop reads CASSQTPGQMITDTQYF. The CDR3 coding sequence is TGTGCCAGCAGCCAAACGCCGGGACAGATGATCACAGATACGCAGTATTTT.

The chain couples TRBV6-1 to TRBJ1-1; the match to TRBD1 covers 7 bases. CDR3 size: 14 residues. In germline, CDR1 is MNHNS, CDR2 SASEGT. J gave up 4 bases and V 1 base, and 3 bases lay outside the gene matches. CDR3 in amino acids: CASSEVHRGTEAFF. The CDR3 DNA reads as TGTGCCAGCAGTGAAGTACACAGGGGCACTGAAGCTTTCTTT.

This clonotype was observed a few times. V and J are TRBV5-5 and TRBJ2-7, with 7 nucleotides matching TRBD1. The CDR3 extends over 14 amino acids. Per the germline V gene, CDR1 is SGHKS and CDR2 is YYEKEE (reference sequence). V shed 4 bases and J 6 bases; nucleotides not matched to a gene: 10. The CDR3 region is CASSRDRTGAEQYF. CDR3 nucleotides: TGTGCCAGCAGCCGAGACCGGACAGGTGCCGAGCAGTACTTC.

Remarks on this clonotype: A single base separates this from a much larger clone, so it may be a read error. The chain is built from TRBV15 and TRBJ2-7; no clear D gene. The length of the CDR3 is 16 residues. Germline V gene lookup returns CDR1 LNHNV and CDR2 YYDKDF (reference sequence). The CDR3 DNA sequence: TGTGCCGCCAGCAGAGGAAAGGGCCTGAGCTCCTACGAGCAGTACTTC. Translated: CAASRGKGLSSYEQYF.

Concerning this clonotype itself: This may arise from a read error, as a much more abundant clone is one base away. The V gene is TRBV5-4, the J gene TRBJ2-6; 7 bases are shared with TRBD1. The CDR3 totals 18 residues. Germline CDR1 is SGHNT and CDR2 is YYREEE (reference sequence). CDR3 DNA sequence: TGTGCCATCAGCTTGGAAGGGGGCCCAATCTCTGGGGCCAACGTCCTGACTTTC. Protein: CAISLEGGPISGANVLTF.